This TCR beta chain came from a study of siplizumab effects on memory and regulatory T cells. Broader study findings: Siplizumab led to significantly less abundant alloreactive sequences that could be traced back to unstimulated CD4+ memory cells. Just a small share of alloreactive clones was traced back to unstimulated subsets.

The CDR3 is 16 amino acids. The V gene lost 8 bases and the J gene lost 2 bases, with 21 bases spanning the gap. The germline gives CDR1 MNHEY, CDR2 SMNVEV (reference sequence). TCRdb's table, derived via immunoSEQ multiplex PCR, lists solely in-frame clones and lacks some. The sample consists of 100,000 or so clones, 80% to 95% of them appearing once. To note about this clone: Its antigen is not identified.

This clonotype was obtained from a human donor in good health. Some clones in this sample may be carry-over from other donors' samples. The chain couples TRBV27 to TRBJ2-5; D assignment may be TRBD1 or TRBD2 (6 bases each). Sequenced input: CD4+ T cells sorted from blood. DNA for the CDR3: TGTGCCAGCTCGCTAGTTTCGCCGGGGGCACAAGAGACCCAGTACTTC. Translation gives CASSLVSPGAQETQYF.